This TCR beta chain was found in a study of blood T cell repertoires in COVID-19. Overall study: There were acute and convalescent COVID-19 samples, and they came from the United States, Italy and Spain.

Original data processing: Using reference gene primer amplification, nucleated cell counts were estimated. Measured with immunoSEQ multiplex PCR; TCRdb has only the in-frame clones, and not every one. D and trimming were read from the DNA, whereas the V and J calls and clone size are those reported in that table. Among some 200,000 clones listed, about nine tenths were seen once. Sequenced material: peripheral blood. This clonotype was sampled from an older woman with COVID-19, enrolled during active disease.

CDR3 region: CASSYTQGMSTEAFF. CDR3 sequence (DNA): TGTGCCAGCAGTTACACTCAGGGAATGAGCACTGAAGCTTTCTTT. V is TRBV6-5 and J is TRBJ1-1; D perhaps matches TRBD1 (5 bases). The germline CDR1 and CDR2 sequences are MNHEY and SVGAGI. Trimming pared 2 bases from V and 4 bases from J, leaving 14 bases between. The CDR3 has 15 amino acids.